This T cell receptor (beta chain) was found in a study of blood T cell repertoires in COVID-19 (dated by TCRdb to about 2020). About the full investigation: The collaborator samples originated in the United States, Italy and Spain and spanned the acute and convalescent phases of COVID-19. The prospective study material was composed of cDNA or gDNA derived from T cells, B-cell-depleted T cells, or PBMCs. Deeply sampled blood TCRbeta repertoires from subjects exposed to, actively infected with, or recovered from COVID-19 were included in the dataset. A freely available public database, intended as a resource for researchers studying the immune response to SARS-CoV-2, is where the repertoires were released. The samples were drawn from two sources: the first 160 participants of the ongoing ImmuneRACE study, and over 1,000 subjects contributed by 6 global collaborators. Nearly every sample came with metadata listing a de-identified subject ID, COVID-19 status, age in years and sex. Where HLA class I and class II types were available, the types were taken from metadata supplied by the sample provider, not from assay-based typing. Findings and caveats that apply to the study as a whole: The quantity of clinical and demographic metadata differed by source and by participant and was supplied without curation.

Each collaborating institution followed its own protocols to collect whole blood in K2EDTA tubes. For TCRbeta analysis, collaborators shipped samples in one of three forms: frozen whole blood, isolated PBMCs, or DNA extracted from either of those sample types. As concerns this clone: There is no known antigen for this receptor. The sample holds no much larger clone one base away, and base qualities are not on file.

The cysteine opens and the phenylalanine closes a CDR3 of 13 amino acids. The retained sequence is limited to the CDR3, 39 bases, with the frame set at the first base. CDR1 and CDR2, per the germline V gene, are SGHNT and YENEEA. V loses 7 bases at its end and J loses 6 bases; junction bases beyond the gene matches: 4. The immunoSEQ Assay, a bias-controlled multiplex PCR, was used to amplify TCRbeta CDR3 regions from genomic DNA. Regarding the original processing steps: Nucleated cell counts per sample were estimated from amplification of reference gene primers within the assay. Sequence reads were collapsed and filtered to measure the absolute abundance of every unique TCRbeta CDR3 rearrangement. For each sample, productive Simpson clonality was calculated as the square root of Simpson's diversity index across productive rearrangements. TCRdb mirrors the immuneACCESS table, restricted to in-frame sequences. Some clones are absent from its copies; in checked studies, under half trace to an unresolved V gene, and the reason for the others is unknown. V and J calls and clone size are given by that table; D and trimming were obtained from the DNA. Counted in this sample were 90,000 to 150,000 clones; 75% to 90% of them appeared once. The ten largest account for roughly 8.2% of the sample.

The receptor chain draws on TRBV11-3 and TRBJ2-1; the junction holds 9 bases that match TRBD1. This TCR came from a human donor in a cohort sampled during active COVID-19. Specimen: peripheral blood. This receptor carries the CDR3 CASTLGQGNEQFF. The nucleotides read TGTGCCAGCACACTGGGACAGGGCAATGAGCAGTTCTTC.